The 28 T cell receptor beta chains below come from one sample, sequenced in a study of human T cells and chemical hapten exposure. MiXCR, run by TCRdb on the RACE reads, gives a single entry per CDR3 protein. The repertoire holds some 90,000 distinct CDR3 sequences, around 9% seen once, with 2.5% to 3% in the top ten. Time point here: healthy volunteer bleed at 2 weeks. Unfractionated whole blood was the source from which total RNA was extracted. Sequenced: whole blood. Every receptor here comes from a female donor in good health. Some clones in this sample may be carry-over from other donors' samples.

The CDR3: CASSASDTGELFF. In nucleotides, the CDR3 is TGTGCCAGCAGCGCCAGCGACACCGGGGAGCTGTTTTTT. This chain links TRBV9 with TRBJ2-2; D unresolved. This CDR3 comprises 13 residues. Germline V gene lookup returns CDR1 SGDLS and CDR2 YYNGEE. Trimming stripped 3 bases from V and 3 bases from J, with 6 bases between.

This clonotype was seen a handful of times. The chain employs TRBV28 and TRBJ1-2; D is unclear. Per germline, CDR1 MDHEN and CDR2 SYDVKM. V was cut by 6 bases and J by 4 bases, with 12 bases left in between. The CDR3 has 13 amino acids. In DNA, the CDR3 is TGTGCCAGCAGCCCCGACCCTTTCTATGGCTACACCTTC. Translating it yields CASSPDPFYGYTF.

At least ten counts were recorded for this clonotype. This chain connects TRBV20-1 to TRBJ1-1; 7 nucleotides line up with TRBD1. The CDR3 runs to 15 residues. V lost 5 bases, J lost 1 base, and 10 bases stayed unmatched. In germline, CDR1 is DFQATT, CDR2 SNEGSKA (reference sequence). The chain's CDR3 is CSADSGTEENTEAFF. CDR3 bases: TGCAGTGCTGACTCCGGGACAGAAGAGAACACTGAAGCTTTCTTT.

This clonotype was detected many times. The CDR3 sequence: CSVGGGIANYGYTF. The CDR3 DNA sequence: TGCAGTGTGGGGGGTGGGATAGCTAACTATGGCTACACCTTC. J is TRBJ1-2 and V is TRBV20-1, with D perhaps TRBD1 (5 bases). Germline V gives CDR1 DFQATT, CDR2 SNEGSKA (reference sequence). This CDR3 contains 14 residues. The V gene lost 7 bases and the J gene lost 0 bases, with 15 bases spanning the gap.

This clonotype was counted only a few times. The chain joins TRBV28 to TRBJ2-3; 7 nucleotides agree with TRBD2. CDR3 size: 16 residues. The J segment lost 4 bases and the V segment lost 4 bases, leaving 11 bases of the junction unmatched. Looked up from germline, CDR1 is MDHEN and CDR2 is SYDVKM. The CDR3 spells CASSSIAGLFADTQYF. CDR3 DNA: TGTGCCAGCAGTTCAATAGCGGGCTTGTTCGCAGATACGCAGTATTTT.

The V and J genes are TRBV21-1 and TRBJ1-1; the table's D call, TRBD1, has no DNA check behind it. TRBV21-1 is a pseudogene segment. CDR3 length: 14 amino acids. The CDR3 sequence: CASRLTGADTEAFF. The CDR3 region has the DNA TGTGCCAGCAGGCTCACAGGGGCCGACACTGAAGCTTTCTTT.

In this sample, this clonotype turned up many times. The DNA of the CDR3 is TGTGCCAGCAGGGGGGCGTATACGCAGTATTTT. It translates to CASRGAYTQYF. The rearrangement uses TRBV28 and TRBJ2-3; D might be TRBD1 (6 bases). Germline V gene sequence: CDR1 MDHEN, CDR2 SYDVKM. Trimming cost V 6 bases and J 7 bases, with 8 bases left between them. CDR3 size: 11 residues.

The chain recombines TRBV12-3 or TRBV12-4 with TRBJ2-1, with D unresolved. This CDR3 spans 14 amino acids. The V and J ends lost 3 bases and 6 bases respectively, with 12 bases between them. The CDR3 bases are TGTGCCAGCAGTTTCCTTTTGGCTGGCAATGAGCAGTTCTTC. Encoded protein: CASSFLLAGNEQFF.

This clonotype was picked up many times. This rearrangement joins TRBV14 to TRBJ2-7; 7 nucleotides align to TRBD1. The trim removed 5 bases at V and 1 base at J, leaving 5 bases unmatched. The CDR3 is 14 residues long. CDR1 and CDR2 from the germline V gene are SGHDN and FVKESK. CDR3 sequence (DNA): TGTGCCAGCAGCTCCCGGGACAGATCCTACGAGCAGTACTTC. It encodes CASSSRDRSYEQYF.

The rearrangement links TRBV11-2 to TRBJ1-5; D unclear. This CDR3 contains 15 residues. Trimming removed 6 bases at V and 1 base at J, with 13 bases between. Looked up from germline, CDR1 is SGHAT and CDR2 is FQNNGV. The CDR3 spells CASSPNRRSNQPQHF. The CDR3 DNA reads TGTGCCAGCAGTCCTAATCGCCGAAGCAATCAGCCCCAGCATTTT. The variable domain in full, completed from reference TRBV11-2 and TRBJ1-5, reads EAGVAQSPRYKIIEKRQSVAFWCNPISGHATLYWYQQILGQGPKLLIQFQNNGVVDDSQLPKDRFSAERLKGVDSTLKIQPAKLEDSAVYLCASSPNRRSNQPQHFGDGTRLSIL.

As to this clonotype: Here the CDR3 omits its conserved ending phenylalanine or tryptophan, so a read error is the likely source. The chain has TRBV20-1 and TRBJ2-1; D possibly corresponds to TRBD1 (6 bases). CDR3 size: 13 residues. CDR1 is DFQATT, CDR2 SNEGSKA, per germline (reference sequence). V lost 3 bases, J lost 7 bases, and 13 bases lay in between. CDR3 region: CSARLQGLNEQFS. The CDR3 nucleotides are TGCAGTGCTAGGTTACAGGGATTAAATGAGCAGTTCTCC.

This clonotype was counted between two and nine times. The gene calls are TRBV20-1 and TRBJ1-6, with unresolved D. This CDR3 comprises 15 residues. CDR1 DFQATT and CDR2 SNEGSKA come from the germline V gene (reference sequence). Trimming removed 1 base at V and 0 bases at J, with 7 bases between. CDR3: CSARVEYSYNSPLHF. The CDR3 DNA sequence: TGCAGTGCTAGAGTAGAGTACTCCTATAATTCACCCCTCCACTTT.

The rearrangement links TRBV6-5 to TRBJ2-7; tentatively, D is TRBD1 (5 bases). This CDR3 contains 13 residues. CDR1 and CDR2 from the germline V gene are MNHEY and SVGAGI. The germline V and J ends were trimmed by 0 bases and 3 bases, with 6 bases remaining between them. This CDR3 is CASSYSQGYEQYF. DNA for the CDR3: TGTGCCAGCAGTTACTCGCAGGGCTACGAGCAGTACTTC.

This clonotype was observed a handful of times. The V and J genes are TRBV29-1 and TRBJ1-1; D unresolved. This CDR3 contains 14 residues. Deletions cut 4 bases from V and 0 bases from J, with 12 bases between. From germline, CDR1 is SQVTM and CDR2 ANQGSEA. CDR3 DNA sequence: TGCAGCGTTGGGCCGAGACTAATGAACACTGAAGCTTTCTTT. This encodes CSVGPRLMNTEAFF. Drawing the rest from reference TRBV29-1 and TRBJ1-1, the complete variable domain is SAVISQKPSRDICQRGTSLTIQCQVDSQVTMMFWYRQQPGQSLTLIATANQGSEATYESGFVIDKFPISRPNLTFSTLTVSNMSPEDSSIYLCSVGPRLMNTEAFFGQGTRLTVV.

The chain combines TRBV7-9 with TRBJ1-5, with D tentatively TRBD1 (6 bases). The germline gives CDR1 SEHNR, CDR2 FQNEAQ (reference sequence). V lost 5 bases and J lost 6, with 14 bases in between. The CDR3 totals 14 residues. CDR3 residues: CASSLQGLGQPQHF. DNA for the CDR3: TGTGCCAGCAGCCTACAGGGTCTGGGTCAGCCCCAGCATTTT.

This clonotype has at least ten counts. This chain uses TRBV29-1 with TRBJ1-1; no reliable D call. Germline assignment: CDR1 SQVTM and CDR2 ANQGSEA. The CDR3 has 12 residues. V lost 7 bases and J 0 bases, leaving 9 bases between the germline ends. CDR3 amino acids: CSGSKMNTEAFF. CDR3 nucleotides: TGCAGCGGGTCTAAAATGAACACTGAAGCTTTCTTT.

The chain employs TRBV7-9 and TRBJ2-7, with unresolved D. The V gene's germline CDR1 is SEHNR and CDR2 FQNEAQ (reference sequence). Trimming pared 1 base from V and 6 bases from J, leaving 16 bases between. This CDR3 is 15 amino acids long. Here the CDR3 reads CASSLGYQEGSEQYF. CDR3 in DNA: TGTGCCAGCAGCTTAGGTTATCAAGAAGGGTCCGAGCAGTACTTC.

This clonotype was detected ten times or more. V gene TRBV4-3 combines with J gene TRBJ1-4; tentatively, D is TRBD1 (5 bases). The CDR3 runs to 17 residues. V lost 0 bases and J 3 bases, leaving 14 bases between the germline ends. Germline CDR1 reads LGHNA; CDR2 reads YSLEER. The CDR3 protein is CASSQDGAAAPNEKLFF. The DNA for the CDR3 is TGCGCCAGCAGCCAAGATGGGGCGGCAGCTCCTAATGAAAAACTGTTTTTT.

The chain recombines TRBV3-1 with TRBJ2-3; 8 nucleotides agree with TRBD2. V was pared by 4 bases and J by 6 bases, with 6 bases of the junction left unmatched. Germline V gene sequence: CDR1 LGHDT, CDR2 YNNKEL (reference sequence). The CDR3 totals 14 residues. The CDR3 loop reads CASSRTSGLDTQYF. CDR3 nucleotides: TGTGCCAGCAGCCGAACTAGCGGCCTGGATACGCAGTATTTT.

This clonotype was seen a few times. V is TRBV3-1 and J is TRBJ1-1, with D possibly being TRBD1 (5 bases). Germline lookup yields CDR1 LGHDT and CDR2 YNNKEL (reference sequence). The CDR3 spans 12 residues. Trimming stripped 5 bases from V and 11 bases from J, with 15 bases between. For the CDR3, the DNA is TGTGCCAGCAGCACCCGACGGGGGTGGGCTTTCTTT. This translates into CASSTRRGWAFF.

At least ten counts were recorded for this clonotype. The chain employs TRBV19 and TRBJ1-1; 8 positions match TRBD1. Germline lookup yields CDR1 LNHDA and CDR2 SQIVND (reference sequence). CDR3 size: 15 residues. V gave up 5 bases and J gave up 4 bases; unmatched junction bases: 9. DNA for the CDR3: TGTGCCAGTAGTCTGCAGGGGGCAATACGCACTGAAGCTTTCTTT. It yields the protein CASSLQGAIRTEAFF.

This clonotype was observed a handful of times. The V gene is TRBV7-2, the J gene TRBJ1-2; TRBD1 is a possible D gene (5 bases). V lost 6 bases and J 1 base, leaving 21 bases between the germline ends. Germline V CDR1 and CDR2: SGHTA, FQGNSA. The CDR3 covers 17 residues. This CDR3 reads CASRGSGAGGGNYGYTF. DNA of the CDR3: TGTGCCAGCAGGGGTAGTGGGGCGGGAGGAGGTAACTATGGCTACACCTTC. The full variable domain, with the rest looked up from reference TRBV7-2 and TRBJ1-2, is GAGVSQSPSNKVTEKGKDVELRCDPISGHTALYWYRQSLGQGLEFLIYFQGNSAPDKSGLPSDRFSAERTGGSVSTLTIQRTQQEDSAVYLCASRGSGAGGGNYGYTFGSGTRLTVV.

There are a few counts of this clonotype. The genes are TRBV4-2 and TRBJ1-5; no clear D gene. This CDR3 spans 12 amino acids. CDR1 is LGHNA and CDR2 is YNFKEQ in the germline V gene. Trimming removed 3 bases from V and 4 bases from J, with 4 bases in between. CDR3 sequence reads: CASSQVNQPQHF. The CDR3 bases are TGTGCCAGCAGCCAGGTTAATCAGCCCCAGCATTTT.

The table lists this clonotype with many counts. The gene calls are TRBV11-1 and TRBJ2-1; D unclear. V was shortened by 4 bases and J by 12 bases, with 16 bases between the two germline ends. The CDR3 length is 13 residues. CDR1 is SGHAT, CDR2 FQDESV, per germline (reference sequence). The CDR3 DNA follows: TGTGCCAGCAGCTCTCCCAGAATCCTACTGCAGTTCTTC. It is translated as CASSSPRILLQFF.

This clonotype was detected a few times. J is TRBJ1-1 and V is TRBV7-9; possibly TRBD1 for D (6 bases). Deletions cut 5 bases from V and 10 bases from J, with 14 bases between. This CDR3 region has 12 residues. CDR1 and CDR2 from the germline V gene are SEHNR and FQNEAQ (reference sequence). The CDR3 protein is CASSTTPGVAFF. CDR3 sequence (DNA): TGTGCCAGCAGCACGACCCCAGGGGTAGCTTTCTTT.

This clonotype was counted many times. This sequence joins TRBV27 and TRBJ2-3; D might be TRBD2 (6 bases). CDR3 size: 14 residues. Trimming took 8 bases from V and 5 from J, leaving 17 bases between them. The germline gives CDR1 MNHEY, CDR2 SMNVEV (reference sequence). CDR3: CASSISGLIDTQYF. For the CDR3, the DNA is TGTGCCAGCTCTATTAGCGGCCTCATAGATACGCAGTATTTT.

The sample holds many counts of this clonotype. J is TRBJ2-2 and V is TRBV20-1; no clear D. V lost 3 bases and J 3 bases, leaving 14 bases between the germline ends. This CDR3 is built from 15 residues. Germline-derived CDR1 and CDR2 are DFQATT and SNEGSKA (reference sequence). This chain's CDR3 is CSASRFSPHTGELFF. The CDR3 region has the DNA TGCAGTGCTAGCCGGTTCAGCCCACACACCGGGGAGCTGTTTTTT.

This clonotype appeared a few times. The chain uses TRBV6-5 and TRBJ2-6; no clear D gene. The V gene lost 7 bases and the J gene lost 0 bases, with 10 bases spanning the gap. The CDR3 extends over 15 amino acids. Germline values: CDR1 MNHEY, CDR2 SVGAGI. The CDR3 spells CASTRESSGANVLTF. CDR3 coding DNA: TGTGCCAGCACTCGTGAGAGCTCTGGGGCCAACGTCCTGACTTTC.